This T cell receptor (beta chain) appears in the sequencing data of a study of cytomegalovirus exposure and HLA in healthy donors. The CDR3 is 17 residues long. V was trimmed by 4 bases and J by 7 bases, leaving 24 bases between them. Germline loops: CDR1 SGHRS, CDR2 YFSETQ. PCR used 60 Vbeta primers and 13 Jbeta primers. TCRdb's table, derived via immunoSEQ multiplex PCR, lists solely in-frame clones and lacks some. Of under 200,000 clones listed, roughly 77% are singletons. Input material: PBMCs. The genes are TRBV5-1 and TRBJ2-1, with D tentatively TRBD2 (5 bases). The receptor was derived from a woman aged 18-29 years in good health and CMV-seronegative. The CDR3 spells CASSLLTSPVKSNEQFF. CDR3 bases: TGCGCCAGCAGCCTCCTCACTAGTCCCGTTAAGTCAAATGAGCAGTTCTTC.